What follows are 3 T cell receptor beta chains derived from one specimen sequenced in a study of cytomegalovirus exposure and HLA in healthy donors. PCR used 60 Vbeta primers and 13 Jbeta primers. Here immunoSEQ multiplex PCR was the method, and the copy in TCRdb shows in-frame clones only, minus some. This table holds about 98,000 clones, under 80% found once. What was sequenced was PBMCs. Every receptor here comes from a human donor in good health.

The chain is built from TRBV29-1 and TRBJ2-1; 11 nucleotides match TRBD2. The trim removed 6 bases at V and 4 bases at J, leaving 5 bases unmatched. CDR1 is SQVTM and CDR2 is ANQGSEA in the germline V gene. The CDR3 sequence is 14 residues long. CDR3 sequence: CSVSLAGGYNEQFF. CDR3 in DNA: TGCAGCGTCTCCCTAGCGGGAGGTTACAATGAGCAGTTCTTC.

In DNA, the CDR3 is TGTGCCAGCAGCTTGAACACCGTCGGACAGCACAATGAGCAGTTCTTC. Translating it yields CASSLNTVGQHNEQFF. The chain employs TRBV7-2 and TRBJ2-1, with D tentatively TRBD1 (6 bases). V shed 3 bases and J shed 5 bases, with 17 bases lying between them. Germline V lookup: CDR1 SGHTA, CDR2 FQGNSA. The CDR3 runs 16 residues.

This chain links TRBV11-2 with TRBJ2-7; TRBD1 is a possible D gene (6 bases). Trimming took 0 bases from V and 5 from J, leaving 11 bases between them. Germline assignment: CDR1 SGHAT and CDR2 FQNNGV. The CDR3 length is 14 residues. CDR3 in DNA: TGTGCCAGCAGCTTAGATACAGGGAGTAACGAGCAGTACTTC. This sequence encodes CASSLDTGSNEQYF. The whole variable domain, remainder taken from reference TRBV11-2 and TRBJ2-7, is EAGVAQSPRYKIIEKRQSVAFWCNPISGHATLYWYQQILGQGPKLLIQFQNNGVVDDSQLPKDRFSAERLKGVDSTLKIQPAKLEDSAVYLCASSLDTGSNEQYFGPGTRLTVT.